Below, 17 T cell receptor beta chains from the same sample are listed, as sequenced in a study of cytomegalovirus exposure and HLA in healthy donors. It was with 60 Vbeta and 13 Jbeta primers that the PCR ran. Sequencing used immunoSEQ multiplex PCR; TCRdb keeps in-frame clones, though not all of them. The sample contains some 130,000 clones, 75% to 85% of which appear only once. Sequenced input: PBMCs. All receptors come from a woman aged 40 to 50 in good health and CMV-seropositive.

This chain connects TRBV28 to TRBJ2-1; a weak D match, TRBD2 (6 bases). The CDR3 has 17 amino acids. The germline V and J ends were trimmed by 7 bases and 5 bases, with 24 bases remaining between them. The V gene's germline CDR1 is MDHEN and CDR2 SYDVKM. DNA for the CDR3: TGTGCCAGCACTCGAAGCGGGCCGATCTATGGTCACAATGAGCAGTTCTTC. It specifies CASTRSGPIYGHNEQFF. The variable domain in full, completed from reference TRBV28 and TRBJ2-1, reads DVKVTQSSRYLVKRTGEKVFLECVQDMDHENMFWYRQDPGLGLRLIYFSYDVKMKEKGDIPEGYSVSREKKERFSLILESASTNQTSMYLCASTRSGPIYGHNEQFFGPGTRLTVL.

The CDR3 DNA is TGTGCCAGCAGCCCCCGACAGGGTCGTTCGAACACTGAAGCTTTCTTT. It encodes CASSPRQGRSNTEAFF. The rearrangement joins TRBV7-2 to TRBJ1-1; TRBD1 matches at 7 bases. The CDR3 runs 16 residues. V dropped 5 bases and J dropped 1; count of bases not matched to a gene: 10. Germline CDR1 and CDR2: SGHTA and FQGNSA.

The chain uses TRBV2 and TRBJ2-3; 9 bases map to TRBD2. The trim removed 7 bases at V and 5 bases at J, leaving 7 bases unmatched. The germline gives CDR1 SNHLY, CDR2 FYNNEI. CDR3 length: 14 residues. The CDR3 loop is CASMRGLALDTQYF. The CDR3 nucleotides read TGTGCCAGCATGAGGGGACTAGCTTTAGATACGCAGTATTTT.

Worth noting for this clone: A junction boundary mismatches the germline segment, possibly from a read error. Here the CDR3 reads CSSRSAGPGSVGGYGYTF. The CDR3 bases are TGTTCCAGCAGGTCCGCCGGCCCAGGGTCCGTTGGTGGCTATGGCTACACCTTC. This chain connects TRBV7-9 to TRBJ1-2; possibly TRBD1 for D (5 bases). The CDR3 contains 18 residues. Germline CDR1 SEHNR, CDR2 FQNEAQ (reference sequence).

V gene TRBV5-6 combines with J gene TRBJ2-7, with D possibly TRBD1 on 5 matching bases. V lost 0 bases and J 0 bases, leaving 10 bases between the germline ends. Germline loops: CDR1 SGHDT, CDR2 YYEEEE. This CDR3 is built from 15 residues. The CDR3 loop is CASSLGAGYSYEQYF. CDR3 in DNA: TGTGCCAGCAGCTTGGGGGCAGGGTACTCCTACGAGCAGTACTTC.

This sequence joins TRBV7-6 and TRBJ2-1; 9 bases fit TRBD2. This CDR3 region has 16 residues. V lost 5 bases and J lost 4; bases outside the gene matches: 9. Germline values: CDR1 SGHVS, CDR2 FNYEAQ. The CDR3: CASSPTGTSLYNEQFF. DNA of the CDR3: TGTGCCAGCAGCCCCACCGGGACTAGCTTGTACAATGAGCAGTTCTTC.

The gene calls are TRBV28 and TRBJ1-1; D perhaps matches TRBD1 (6 bases). Germline V lookup: CDR1 MDHEN, CDR2 SYDVKM. This CDR3 contains 16 residues. Deletions cut 5 bases from V and 1 base from J, with 17 bases between. The CDR3 reads CASSPSSGEGNTEAFF. The CDR3 nucleotides are TGTGCCAGCAGTCCCTCATCAGGGGAAGGGAACACTGAAGCTTTCTTT.

This clone was observed a single time. The rearrangement links TRBV19 to TRBJ2-1; 8 nucleotides align to TRBD1. CDR1 LNHDA and CDR2 SQIVND come from the germline V gene (reference sequence). Trimming at V came to 9 bases and at J to 11 bases, leaving 18 bases not matched to a gene. The CDR3 has 15 amino acids. The CDR3 bases are TGTGCCAGCCCCCAACGGGACAGGTGGATACAACAGCAGTTCTTC. Its protein product is CASPQRDRWIQQQFF.

This sequence joins TRBV19 and TRBJ1-2; 8 bases agree with TRBD1. The CDR3 extends over 14 amino acids. In germline, CDR1 is LNHDA, CDR2 SQIVND (reference sequence). The junction had 13 bases not matched to a gene; V was cut back by 10 bases and J by 6 bases. CDR3 bases: TGTGCCACCCCGGGGGCAGGGGGCAGAAATGGCTACACCTTC. Its translation: CATPGAGGRNGYTF.

V is TRBV27 and J is TRBJ2-1, with TRBD1 matching 9 bases. V shed 7 bases and J 6 bases; nucleotides not matched to a gene: 7. The CDR3 is 14 residues long. Germline V gene sequence: CDR1 MNHEY, CDR2 SMNVEV (reference sequence). In DNA form, the CDR3 reads TGTGCCAGCACCAGGGGGACAGGGATCAATGAGCAGTTCTTC. Residues: CASTRGTGINEQFF.

CDR3 sequence reads: CASSVARFPSGRTGELFF. DNA of the CDR3: TGTGCCAGCAGCGTCGCCCGATTCCCTAGCGGGAGGACCGGGGAGCTGTTTTTT. J is TRBJ2-2 and V is TRBV9; 11 nucleotides match TRBD2. In germline, CDR1 is SGDLS, CDR2 YYNGEE. The J segment lost 5 bases and the V segment lost 2 bases, leaving 11 bases of the junction unmatched. The CDR3 is 18 amino acids. Combining the CDR3 with reference TRBV9 and TRBJ2-2 gives the whole variable domain DSGVTQTPKHLITATGQRVTLRCSPRSGDLSVYWYQQSLDQGLQFLIQYYNGEERAKGNILERFSAQQFPDLHSELNLSSLELGDSALYFCASSVARFPSGRTGELFFGEGSRLTVL.

This clone was detected only a few times. V is TRBV27 and J is TRBJ1-4, with D possibly matching TRBD1 (5 bases). The CDR3 is 14 residues long. Germline CDR1 is MNHEY and CDR2 is SMNVEV (reference sequence). The V gene lost 0 bases and the J gene lost 12 bases, with 14 bases spanning the gap. The CDR3 sequence: CASSLSLTAGELFF. The DNA of the CDR3 is TGTGCCAGCAGTTTATCGCTAACAGCGGGGGAACTGTTTTTT.

The chain uses TRBV27 and TRBJ2-7; D is perhaps TRBD2 (7 bases). The CDR3 length is 13 residues. The germline CDR1 and CDR2 sequences are MNHEY and SMNVEV (reference sequence). V lost 8 bases and J 2 bases, leaving 13 bases between the germline ends. Here the CDR3 reads CASGRGKAYEQYF. In DNA, the CDR3 is TGTGCCAGCGGGAGGGGGAAGGCCTACGAGCAGTACTTC.

The chain is built from TRBV7-8 and TRBJ1-5, with 8 bases matching TRBD1. The CDR3 spans 15 residues. V lost 1 base, J lost 6 bases, and 5 bases stayed unmatched. CDR1 is SGHVS and CDR2 is FQNEAQ in the germline V gene. The CDR3, as DNA: TGTGCCAGCAGCTTAGGGACAGGGAGGGGTCAGCCCCAGCATTTT. Translation: CASSLGTGRGQPQHF.

The chain carries TRBV19 and TRBJ2-2; 8 bases line up with TRBD2. J was trimmed by 5 bases and V by 4 bases; bases with no gene match: 6. Germline-derived CDR1 and CDR2 are LNHDA and SQIVND (reference sequence). The length of the CDR3 is 15 residues. The CDR3 bases are TGTGCCAGTAGTACGAAGCGGGGGAAAACCGGGGAGCTGTTTTTT. Translating gives CASSTKRGKTGELFF.

V and J are TRBV18 and TRBJ2-6; 10 nucleotides agree with TRBD1. This CDR3 comprises 20 residues. The J segment lost 0 bases and the V segment lost 2 bases, leaving 10 bases of the junction unmatched. Germline V gene sequence: CDR1 KGHSH, CDR2 LQKENI. CDR3 sequence reads: CASSPIDRGQSTSGANVLTF. The CDR3 region has the DNA TGTGCCAGCTCACCAATCGACAGGGGGCAATCAACCTCTGGGGCCAACGTCCTGACTTTC.

V gene TRBV2 combines with J gene TRBJ2-7, with 8 bases that match TRBD1. The CDR3 runs to 14 residues. CDR1 and CDR2 from the germline V gene are SNHLY and FYNNEI. Trimming removed 2 bases from V and 6 bases from J; junction bases left unmatched: 6. The DNA for the CDR3 is TGTGCCAGCAGTGAAACCCCAGGGGGCGGCGAGCAGTACTTC. Translation gives CASSETPGGGEQYF.